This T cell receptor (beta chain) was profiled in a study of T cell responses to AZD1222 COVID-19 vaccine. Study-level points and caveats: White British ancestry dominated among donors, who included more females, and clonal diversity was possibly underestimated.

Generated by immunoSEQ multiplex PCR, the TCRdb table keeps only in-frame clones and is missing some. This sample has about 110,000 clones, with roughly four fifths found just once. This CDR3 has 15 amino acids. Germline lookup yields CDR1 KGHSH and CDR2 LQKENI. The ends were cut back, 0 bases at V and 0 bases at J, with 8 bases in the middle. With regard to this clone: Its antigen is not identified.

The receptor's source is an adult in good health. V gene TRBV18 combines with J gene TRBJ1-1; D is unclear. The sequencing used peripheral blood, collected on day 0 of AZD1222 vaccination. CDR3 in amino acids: CASSPPQTMNTEAFF. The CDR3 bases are TGTGCCAGCTCACCACCCCAGACCATGAACACTGAAGCTTTCTTT.